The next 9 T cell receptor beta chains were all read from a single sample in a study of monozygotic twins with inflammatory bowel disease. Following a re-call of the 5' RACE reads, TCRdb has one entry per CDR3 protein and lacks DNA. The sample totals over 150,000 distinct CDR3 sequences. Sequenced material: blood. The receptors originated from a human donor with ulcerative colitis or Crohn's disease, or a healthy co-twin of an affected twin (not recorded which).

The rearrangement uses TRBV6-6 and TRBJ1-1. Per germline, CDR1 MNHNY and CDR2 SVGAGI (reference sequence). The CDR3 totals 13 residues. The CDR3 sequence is CASLLGLNTEAFF.

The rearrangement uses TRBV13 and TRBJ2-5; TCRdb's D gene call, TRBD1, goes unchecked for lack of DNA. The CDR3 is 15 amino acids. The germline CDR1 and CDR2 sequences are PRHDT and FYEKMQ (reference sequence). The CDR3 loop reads CASSRQGGTGETQYF.

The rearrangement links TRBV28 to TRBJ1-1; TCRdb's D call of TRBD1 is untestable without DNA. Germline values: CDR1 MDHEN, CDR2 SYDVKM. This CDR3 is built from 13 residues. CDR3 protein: CASITGPNTEAFF.

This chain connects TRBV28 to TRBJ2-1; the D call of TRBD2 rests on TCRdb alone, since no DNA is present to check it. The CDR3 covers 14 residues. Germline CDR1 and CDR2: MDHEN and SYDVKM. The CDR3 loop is CASSTSGRIDEQFF.

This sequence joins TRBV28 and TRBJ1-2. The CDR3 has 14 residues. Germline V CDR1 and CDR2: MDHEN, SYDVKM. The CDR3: CASSLTSAFYGYTF.

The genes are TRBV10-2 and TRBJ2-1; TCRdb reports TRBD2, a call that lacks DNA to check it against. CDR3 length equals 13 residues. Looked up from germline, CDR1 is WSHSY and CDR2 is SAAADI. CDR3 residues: CASSLGPDNEQFF.

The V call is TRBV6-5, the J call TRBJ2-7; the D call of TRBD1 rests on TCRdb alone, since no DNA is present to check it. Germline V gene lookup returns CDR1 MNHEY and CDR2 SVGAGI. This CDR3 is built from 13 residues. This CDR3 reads CASSRTATYEQYF.

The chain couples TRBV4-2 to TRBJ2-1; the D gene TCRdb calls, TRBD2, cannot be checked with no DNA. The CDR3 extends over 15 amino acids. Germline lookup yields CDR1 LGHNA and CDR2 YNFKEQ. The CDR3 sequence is CASSQRAGVYNEQFF.

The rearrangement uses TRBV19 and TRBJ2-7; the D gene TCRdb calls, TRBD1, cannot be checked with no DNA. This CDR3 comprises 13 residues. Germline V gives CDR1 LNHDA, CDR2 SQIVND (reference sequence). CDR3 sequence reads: CASSRMGGYEQYF.